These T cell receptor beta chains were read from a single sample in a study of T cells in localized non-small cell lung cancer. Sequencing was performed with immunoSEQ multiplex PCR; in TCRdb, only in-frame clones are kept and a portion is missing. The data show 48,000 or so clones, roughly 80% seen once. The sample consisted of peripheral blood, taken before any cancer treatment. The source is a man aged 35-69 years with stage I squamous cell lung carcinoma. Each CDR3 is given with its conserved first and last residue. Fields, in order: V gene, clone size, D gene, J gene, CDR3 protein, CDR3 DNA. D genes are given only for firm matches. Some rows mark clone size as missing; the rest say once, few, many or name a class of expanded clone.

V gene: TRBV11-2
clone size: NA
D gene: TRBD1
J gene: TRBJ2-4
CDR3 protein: CASSLTGTGKNIQYF
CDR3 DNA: TGTGCCAGCAGCTTAACCGGGACAGGGAAGAACATTCAGTACTTC

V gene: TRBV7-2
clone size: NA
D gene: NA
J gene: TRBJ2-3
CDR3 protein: CASSNSLASTDTQYF
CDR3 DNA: TGTGCCAGCAGCAACTCGCTAGCTAGCACAGATACGCAGTATTTT

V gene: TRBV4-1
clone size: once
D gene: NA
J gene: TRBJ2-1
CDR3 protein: CASSQVGGAREQFF
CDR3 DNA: TGCGCCAGCAGCCAAGTAGGGGGGGCGCGGGAGCAGTTCTTC

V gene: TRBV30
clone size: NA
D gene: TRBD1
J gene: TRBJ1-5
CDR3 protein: CAWSVGQNNQPQHF
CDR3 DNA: TGTGCCTGGAGTGTGGGACAGAACAATCAGCCCCAGCATTTT

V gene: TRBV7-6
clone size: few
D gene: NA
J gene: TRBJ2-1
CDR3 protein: CASSLEPRGDNEQFF
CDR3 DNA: TGTGCCAGCAGCTTAGAACCCAGGGGAGACAATGAGCAGTTCTTC

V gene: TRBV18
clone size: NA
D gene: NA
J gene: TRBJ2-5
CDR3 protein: CASSVGAGQETQYF
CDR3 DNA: TGTGCCAGCTCAGTGGGCGCAGGACAAGAGACCCAGTACTTC

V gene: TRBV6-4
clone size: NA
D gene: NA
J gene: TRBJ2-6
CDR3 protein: CANKSRAGANVLTF
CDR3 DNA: TGTGCCAATAAAAGTCGGGCCGGGGCCAACGTCCTGACTTTC

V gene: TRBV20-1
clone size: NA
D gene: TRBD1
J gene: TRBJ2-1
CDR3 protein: CSAGQGNEQFF
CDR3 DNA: TGCAGTGCTGGACAGGGTAATGAGCAGTTCTTC

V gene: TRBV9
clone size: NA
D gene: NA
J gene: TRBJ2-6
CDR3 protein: CASSVLASGGANVLTF
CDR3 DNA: TGTGCCAGCAGCGTATTGGCTTCCGGAGGGGCCAACGTCCTGACTTTC

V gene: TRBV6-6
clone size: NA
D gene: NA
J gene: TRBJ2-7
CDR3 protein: CASRPGSGSSYEQYF
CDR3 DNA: TGTGCCAGCAGACCCGGAAGTGGGAGCTCCTACGAGCAGTACTTC

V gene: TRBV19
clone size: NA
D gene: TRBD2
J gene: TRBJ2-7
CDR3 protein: CASSTGGAEQYF
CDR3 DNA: TGTGCCAGTAGTACGGGGGGGGCCGAGCAGTACTTC

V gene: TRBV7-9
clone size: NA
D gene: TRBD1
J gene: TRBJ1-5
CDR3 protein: CASSSRDRGSNQPQHF
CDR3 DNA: TGTGCCAGCAGTTCCCGGGACAGGGGGAGCAATCAGCCCCAGCATTTT

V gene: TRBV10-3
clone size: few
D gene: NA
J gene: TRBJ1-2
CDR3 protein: CATCRGAGYGYTF
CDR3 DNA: TGTGCCACCTGTCGGGGCGCGGGTTATGGCTACACCTTC

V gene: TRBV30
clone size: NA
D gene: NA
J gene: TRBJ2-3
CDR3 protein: CAWSVGGDPRDTQYF
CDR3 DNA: TGTGCCTGGAGTGTTGGAGGGGACCCTCGGGATACGCAGTATTTT

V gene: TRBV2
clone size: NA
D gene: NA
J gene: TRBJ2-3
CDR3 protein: CASSDYTTRGGTDTQYF
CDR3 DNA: TGTGCCAGCAGTGACTATACGACTAGAGGGGGCACAGATACGCAGTATTTT

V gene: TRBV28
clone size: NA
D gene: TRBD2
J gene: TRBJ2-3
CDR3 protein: CASRQTSGWGDTQYF
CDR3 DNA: TGTGCCAGCAGGCAGACTAGCGGGTGGGGGGATACGCAGTATTTT

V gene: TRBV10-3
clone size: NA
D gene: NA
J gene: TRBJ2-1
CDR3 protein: CAISRARGSYNEQFF
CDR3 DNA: TGTGCCATCAGCCGGGCCCGGGGATCCTACAATGAGCAGTTCTTC

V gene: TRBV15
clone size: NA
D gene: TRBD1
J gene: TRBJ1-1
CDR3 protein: CATSRDRGLNTEAFF
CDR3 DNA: TGTGCCACCAGCCGCGACAGGGGACTGAACACTGAAGCTTTCTTT

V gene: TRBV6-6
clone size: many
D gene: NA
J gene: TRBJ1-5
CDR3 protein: CASTPFEGGSNQPQHF
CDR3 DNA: TGTGCCAGCACTCCCTTCGAGGGGGGTAGCAATCAGCCCCAGCATTTT

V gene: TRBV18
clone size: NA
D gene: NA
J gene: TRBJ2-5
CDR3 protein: CASSPLDRKAGTQYF
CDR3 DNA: TGTGCCAGCTCACCCCTAGACAGGAAGGCTGGGACCCAGTACTTC

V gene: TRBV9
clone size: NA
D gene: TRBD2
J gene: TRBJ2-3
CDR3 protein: CASSVIAGVNTDTQYF
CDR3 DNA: TGTGCCAGCAGCGTGATAGCGGGGGTCAACACAGATACGCAGTATTTT

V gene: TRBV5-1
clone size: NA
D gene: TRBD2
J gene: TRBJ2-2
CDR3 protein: CASSLATSGLEELFF
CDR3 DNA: TGCGCCAGCAGCTTAGCGACTAGCGGTCTGGAGGAGCTGTTTTTT